One sample yielded the 2 T cell receptor beta chains listed below, sequenced in a study of CD8 T cells in ankylosing spondylitis. Study findings and constraints: For ankylosing spondylitis blood, a TCR beta motif of about eight highly homologous variants appeared characteristic.

No antigen is known for these receptors. TCRdb ran MiXCR on the 5' RACE reads and lists one entry per CDR3 protein. The table includes 350,000 to 450,000 distinct CDR3 sequences, 25% to 30% detected once. The specimen sequenced was blood, either unsorted or a sorted T cell fraction (not recorded which). Every receptor here comes from a male donor with ankylosing spondylitis.

The chain recombines TRBV6-1 with TRBJ2-7; D gene ambiguous. The CDR3 contains 15 residues. V lost 6 bases and J lost 2, with 17 bases in between. CDR1 and CDR2 (germline): MNHNS, SASEGT. Here the CDR3 reads CASSAAQSLPYEQYF. In DNA form, the CDR3 reads TGTGCCAGCAGCGCCGCACAGTCCCTACCCTACGAGCAGTACTTC.

This clonotype was seen more than once but under ten times. The chain has TRBV24-1 and TRBJ1-5, with 7 bases that match TRBD1. Germline V CDR1 and CDR2: KGHDR, SFDVKD. The CDR3 is 15 residues long. V lost 4 bases, J lost 0 bases, and 2 bases stayed unmatched. CDR3 in DNA: TGTGCCACCAGTGAGGGGACAGATAGCAATCAGCCCCAGCATTTT. Translation gives CATSEGTDSNQPQHF.